This TCR beta chain was profiled in a study of radiotherapy plus CTLA-4 blockade in lung cancer. As for the study in general: Objective responses were documented in around 20% of patients, with disease control in 31%.

Using immunoSEQ multiplex PCR, the repertoire was profiled, and TCRdb retains in-frame clones only, with some absent. In the table there are some 70,000 clones, around 79% of which are singletons. V lost 10 bases and J lost 1; bases outside the gene matches: 9. CDR1 and CDR2 (germline): LNHDA, SQIVND (reference sequence). The CDR3 is 14 amino acids. Specimen: peripheral blood, collected from a patient treated with radiotherapy plus ipilimumab. This chain uses TRBV19 with TRBJ1-1; 7 nucleotides match TRBD1. This receptor was taken from a human donor with non-small cell lung cancer who had a complete response to radiotherapy plus ipilimumab. CDR3: CATTQGTENTEAFF. In nucleotides, the CDR3 is TGTGCCACCACCCAGGGGACAGAGAACACTGAAGCTTTCTTT.